This T cell receptor (beta chain) emerged from a study of cytomegalovirus exposure and HLA in healthy donors (dated by TCRdb to the late 2010s). About the investigation overall: An earlier analysis of some 600 of the donors reported 276 Gb of sequence data and 117 million unique TCR beta sequences obtained from 180 million or so T cells. Approximately 310 gigabases of sequencing data and approximately 93 million unique TCR sequences were included in an early release covering around 600 HLA-typed donors. Using immunosequencing, the study profiled T cell repertoires from 640 or so subjects and related those repertoires to cytomegalovirus serostatus. HLA typing included class I and class II loci at four-digit resolution. Across under 500 genotyped donors of the cohort, an average of approximately 240,000 unique TCR beta nucleotide sequences per donor were sequenced, and approximately 17% of those sequences were non-productive. Donor age, sex, ethnicity and CMV serostatus were collected together with the repertoire data. In a later genetic analysis, genome-wide SNP genotypes for about three fifths of the 666 donors were used, and that subset was treated as a discovery cohort. Rather than drawing on any new phenotypic data, the later analysis identified candidate immune exposures from TCR beta sequences and the way those sequences occurred across donors. A later analysis re-examined previously published TCR beta repertoires from just over 650 donors and added high-resolution HLA genotyping to investigate patterns of TCR occurrence. All discovery cohort repertoires had been generated using a single sequencing platform. Besides the first cohort of 500 to 700 subjects, a separate validation cohort made up of over 100 different subjects was used. Because of strong linkage in the cohort, roughly five DR-DQ haplotypes were treated as single units for association and clustering. The study was designed to test whether signatures of past pathogen exposure could be identified by cataloging public T cell receptors. An earlier analysis of approximately 630 of the donors applied high-throughput TCR beta sequencing to assess whether each TCR beta V gene segment acted as functional or pseudogenic. The number of donors typed differed by locus, with roughly 620-630 for A, B, C, DRB1 and DQB1, around 500 for DQA1, 600 to 610 for DPA1, and 450 to 480 for DPB1. The genetic ancestry cluster associated with self-reported Caucasian donors included about 81% of the approximately 430 genotyped donors. To predict cytomegalovirus infection status, the study brought together high-throughput TCR immunosequencing, statistical association of individual TCRs with disease status, and machine learning.

The cohort consisted of 666 healthy bone marrow donors. At the time of sampling, all cohort members were nominally healthy, though unrecorded immune exposures were likely present. The donor was CMV seronegative and belonged to the group of around 350 seronegative cohort members. A peripheral blood sample was provided by each donor, and peripheral blood mononuclear cells were used for TCR beta sequencing. Genomic DNA was extracted from the blood cell samples with the Qiagen DNeasy Blood Extraction Kit. Libraries were constructed by the immunoSEQ multiplex PCR assay. A mixture of 60 forward primers for TCR Vbeta segments and 13 reverse primers for TCR Jbeta segments was used in the multiplex PCR. A multiplex PCR assay on genomic DNA amplified the CDR3 region of rearranged TCR beta genes. Amplified TCR beta libraries were sequenced as 87-base-pair reads on the Illumina HiSeq System. On the study's bioinformatics: A later analysis tallied some 79 million unique TCR beta chains across the approximately 670 repertoires, and about 10 million of those chains were shared by two or more donors. A nearest-neighbor algorithm error-corrected the raw reads and collapsed the reads into unique sequences, merging closely related sequences to remove PCR and sequencing errors. Alignment of CDR3 sequences to IMGT reference sequences was used to assign V, D and J gene segments. For a sequence to be retained, a match of at least six nucleotides to both a V gene segment and a J gene segment was required. Rearrangements were called productive when the CDR3 lacked stop codons and stayed in frame with V and J; all others were non-productive. CDR3 was defined according to IMGT convention as the region running from the second conserved V-encoded cysteine to the conserved J-encoded phenylalanine. The earlier analysis of about 640 of the donors excluded any sequence lacking an unambiguous match to a single V gene segment. An earlier analysis of a few hundred of the donors classified V segments as functional when productive rearrangements were above 56.7% and as segregating when the standard deviation between donors was above 5%. A statistical classification framework was developed to diagnose cytomegalovirus status using the catalog of TCR beta chain sequences. In a later analysis, V and J genes were assigned by comparing TCR nucleotide sequences against IMGT/GENE-DB human TR gene sequences. In a later analysis, CDR3 sequences and most-parsimonious VDJ recombination scenarios were assigned using the TCRdist pipeline. A later analysis defined each TCR beta chain by its CDR3 amino acid sequence plus V-gene family, and excluded reads lacking a unique V-gene family. As a way to deal with suspected cross-contamination and a sequencing artifact, a later analysis dropped approximately 570 nucleotide sequences that were highly shared and had low generation probability. A later analysis calculated a clonal expansion index for each public chain from normalized within-repertoire ranks of inferred template counts. In a later analysis, generation probabilities were computed with a VDJ recombination model fitted to out-of-frame rearrangements, and the resulting probabilities were checked against IGoR. A later analysis scored TCR-TCR, TCR-HLA and TCR-CMV co-occurrence with hypergeometric tests, applying a repertoire-size bias correction to TCR pairs. A later analysis estimated false discovery rates by permuting HLA or CMV assignments 20 times. In a later analysis, co-occurring TCRs were grouped using DBSCAN, and TCRdist sequence similarity was added for clustering within HLA-allele-positive subsets. Repertoires with fewer than 30,000 or more than 120,000 public chains, plus five repertoires with anomalous nucleotide sharing, were excluded from co-occurrence clustering. Here the immuneACCESS table is served through TCRdb, limited to in-frame sequences with V and J called. Missing clones are a known gap in these copies; in checked studies unresolved V genes cover under half, and the rest lacks a known reason. V, J and clone size reflect that table, while D and trimming were determined from the DNA. A total of roughly 180,000 clones appear in this sample, about 80% of them only once. The ten most abundant clones make up about 1.3% of the sample.

What the work shows at the level of the full study, not this receptor alone: Only TCR beta chains were sequenced in this cohort, and the absence of alpha or paired-chain data limited detectable features. Compared with the roughly 600-donor mean, donors in an Asian-associated ancestry cluster had fewer N-insertions in productive TCRs, according to a later genetic analysis. In the study, around 160 TCR beta chains were listed as associated with cytomegalovirus. In a later analysis, several top co-occurrence clusters were reported to appear linked to parvovirus B19, influenza, CMV and Epstein-Barr virus. At a false discovery rate of 0.05, a later analysis linked around 15,000 TCR beta sequences to specific HLA alleles. In both the original and validation cohorts, the classifier was reported to diagnose cytomegalovirus status with high specificity and sensitivity. CMV serostatus was the only immune exposure information available for the cohort. A later analysis found that TCR association rates varied across HLA loci, with DRB1 alleles showing the most associated TCRs and HLA-C alleles the fewest. Because some donors lacked HLA typing at each locus, the association tests relied only on the typed subset. Roughly uniform sequencing depth across donors was assumed in presence/absence analyses, although this assumption may not hold. In an earlier analysis of some 550 of the donors, most TCR beta V segments were observed in productive rearrangements about 90% or about 30% of the time, broadly matching IMGT annotations. Some IMGT-functional V segments, including TRBV6-2 and TRBV6-3, could not be distinguished by the 87-base-pair reads and were therefore excluded. The authors suggested that the approach could potentially be extended to other disease states and immunological phenotypes. In vitro tests confirmed that a few of the cytomegalovirus-associated TCR beta chains recognize cytomegalovirus antigens. The earlier analysis of 587 of the donors excluded 15 to 20 rarely observed V segments, including chromosome 9 orphons, because counts were too low. Correlated functional status among segregating V segments might be attributable to linkage disequilibrium, but an unknown experimental factor could not be ruled out. A cluster of highly shared sequence variants was judged likely to be a technical artifact of the sequencing pipeline. Compared with equally common non-associated chains, HLA-associated TCR beta chains in a later analysis were more clonally expanded and had lower generation probabilities. Most TCR sequences were observed very rarely across donors, whereas some public TCRs were present in many individuals. Assigning TCR associations to individual alleles was difficult when HLA alleles, especially DR and DQ, strongly co-occurred. In a later analysis, most CMV-associated TCR beta chains were found to appear HLA-restricted, with HLA associations seemingly driven largely by CMV exposure. In a later genetic analysis, a missense DCLRE1C variant was associated with V-gene and J-gene trimming of TCR beta chains, and the association was replicated in an independent cohort. A further reported finding was that TCR beta sequences accurately predicted the HLA-A and HLA-B alleles for most subjects in the first cohort.

Of note for this clone: Its antigen is not yet known. No much larger clone exists at a distance of one base, and base qualities are not known.

V gives up 4 bases and J gives up 7 bases, and the segment between their germline ends measures 12 bases. In the germline V gene, CDR1 corresponds to SGHRS and CDR2 to YFSETQ. From the cysteine up to the phenylalanine, the CDR3 has a length of 13 residues. CDR3 DNA only is kept here, 39 bases in frame from base 1. The chain employs TRBV5-1 and TRBJ2-1; a tentative D call is TRBD2 (5 bases match). Material: PBMCs. The receptor comes from a man aged 30-40 years in good health and CMV-seronegative. This receptor has the CDR3 CASSNPSGNEQFF. The bases read TGCGCCAGCAGCAACCCGTCGGGGAATGAGCAGTTCTTC.